A single sample gave rise to the 29 T cell receptor beta chains below, sequenced in a study of shared clonotypes between healthy human individuals. Sequenced by immunoSEQ multiplex PCR; TCRdb stores in-frame clones only, minus some. This sample has about 1.1 million clones; approximately 80% occur once, and the top ten carry 0.89%. What was sequenced was memory CD4+ T cells from PBMCs. Regarding subset: CD45RA-negative fraction. The receptors originated from a man younger than 35 in good health. Some clones in this sample may be carry-over from other donors' samples.

This clone appeared a few times. At the DNA level, this CDR3 is encoded by other sequences in the same sample as well. The V gene is TRBV11-1, the J gene TRBJ2-6; no firm D call. Germline CDR1 and CDR2: SGHAT and FQDESV (reference sequence). CDR3 length: 13 amino acids. Deletions cut 3 bases from V and 4 bases from J, with 4 bases between. The CDR3 is CASSFSGANVLTF. The CDR3 DNA follows: TGTGCCAGCAGCTTTTCCGGGGCCAACGTCCTGACTTTC. The complete variable domain, with remaining parts taken from reference TRBV11-1 and TRBJ2-6, reads EAEVAQSPRYKITEKSQAVAFWCDPISGHATLYWYRQILGQGPELLVQFQDESVVDDSQLPKDRFSAERLKGVDSTLKIQPAELGDSAMYLCASSFSGANVLTFGAGSRLTVL.

V usage is TRBV19 and J usage is TRBJ1-5; D gene ambiguous. Trimming pared 5 bases from V and 2 bases from J, leaving 19 bases between. The CDR3 runs to 17 residues. Germline assignment: CDR1 LNHDA and CDR2 SQIVND (reference sequence). The CDR3 spells CASSSHQAPRGNQPQHF. The CDR3 nucleotides read TGTGCCAGTAGTTCTCATCAGGCACCGAGGGGCAATCAGCCCCAGCATTTT.

CDR3 sequence reads: CASRSGGAPYEQYF. The CDR3 bases are TGTGCCAGCAGGAGCGGAGGGGCTCCCTACGAGCAGTACTTC. This chain links TRBV6-1 with TRBJ2-7, with D possibly TRBD2 on 6 matching bases. CDR3 length: 14 residues. Deletions cut 6 bases from V and 2 bases from J, with 14 bases between. Germline-derived CDR1 and CDR2 are MNHNS and SASEGT.

This sequence joins TRBV6-1 and TRBJ1-1; unclear D gene. This CDR3 has 13 amino acids. Deletions cut 5 bases from V and 3 bases from J, with 10 bases between. Germline loops: CDR1 MNHNS, CDR2 SASEGT. The CDR3 DNA follows: TGTGCCAGCAGTAGGATTGGGGACACTGAAGCTTTCTTT. Its protein product is CASSRIGDTEAFF.

J is TRBJ2-2 and V is TRBV28; 11 nucleotides align to TRBD1. The CDR3 loop spans 13 amino acids. V lost 8 bases to trimming and J lost 8 bases; unmatched junction nucleotides: 4. Germline CDR1 and CDR2: MDHEN and SYDVKM. The CDR3 here is CASRTGGGGELFF. Written as DNA, the CDR3 is TGTGCCAGCCGGACAGGGGGCGGAGGGGAGCTGTTTTTT.

The chain carries TRBV6-5 and TRBJ2-2; D is unresolved. Trimming took 2 bases from V and 6 from J, leaving 10 bases between them. There are 14 residues in the CDR3. The germline CDR1 and CDR2 sequences are MNHEY and SVGAGI. The CDR3 spells CASSYGAFSGELFF. The CDR3 DNA follows: TGTGCCAGCAGTTACGGAGCGTTCTCCGGGGAGCTGTTTTTT.

The rearrangement links TRBV11-2 to TRBJ1-2; 8 bases are a match to TRBD1. The CDR3 runs 14 residues. CDR1 is SGHAT and CDR2 is FQNNGV in the germline V gene. The V and J ends lost 1 base and 7 bases, in that order; junction bases with no gene match: 5. CDR3 sequence reads: CASSLGRGLSGYTF. CDR3 sequence (DNA): TGTGCCAGCAGCTTAGGCAGGGGGCTAAGTGGCTACACCTTC.

This chain connects TRBV18 to TRBJ1-2; 7 bases align to TRBD1. Germline CDR1 is KGHSH and CDR2 is LQKENI. V shed 5 bases and J 7 bases; nucleotides not matched to a gene: 7. This CDR3 region has 13 residues. CDR3 nucleotides: TGTGCCAGCTCAGCGACAGGGTATCTTGGCTACACCTTC. Translating gives CASSATGYLGYTF.

The count of this clone is one. This sequence joins TRBV11-2 and TRBJ2-7, with D uncertain. The CDR3 sequence is 14 residues long. CDR1 and CDR2 from the germline V gene are SGHAT and FQNNGV. V lost 3 bases and J 8 bases, leaving 17 bases between the germline ends. The CDR3 nucleotides read TGTGCCAGCAGCTTGGTGGCAGCTCTACGACAGCAGTACTTC. Its protein product is CASSLVAALRQQYF.

This clone was observed a few times. Other DNA sequences within the sample encode an identical CDR3. The genes are TRBV7-6 and TRBJ2-3; no definite D call. The CDR3 totals 14 residues. V lost 1 base and J 1 base, leaving 6 bases between the germline ends. CDR1 and CDR2 (germline): SGHVS, FNYEAQ. The CDR3 region has the DNA TGTGCCAGCAGCTTAGAGCCGGGCACAGATACGCAGTATTTT. Protein sequence: CASSLEPGTDTQYF. The complete variable domain, with remaining parts taken from reference TRBV7-6 and TRBJ2-3, reads GAGVSQSPRYKVTKRGQDVALRCDPISGHVSLYWYRQALGQGPEFLTYFNYEAQQDKSGLPNDRFSAERPEGSISTLTIQRTEQRDSAMYRCASSLEPGTDTQYFGPGTRLTVL.

V gene TRBV5-1 combines with J gene TRBJ1-4, with TRBD1 matching 10 bases. The CDR3 is 14 residues long. Unmatched junction bases numbered 5, after V lost 4 bases and J lost 8 bases. CDR1 SGHRS and CDR2 YFSETQ come from the germline V gene. The CDR3 bases are TGCGCCAGCAGCCTGGACAGGGGGTACGAAAAACTGTTTTTT. Its protein is CASSLDRGYEKLFF.

The gene calls are TRBV29-1 and TRBJ2-5; TRBD2 agrees at 7 bases. CDR3 length: 14 amino acids. CDR1 is SQVTM, CDR2 ANQGSEA, per germline. The junction had 5 bases not matched to a gene; V was cut back by 3 bases and J by 1 base. The CDR3 spells CSVDGASGQETQYF. DNA of the CDR3: TGCAGCGTTGATGGGGCTAGCGGCCAAGAGACCCAGTACTTC.

This rearrangement joins TRBV27 to TRBJ2-1; 11 positions match TRBD2. The CDR3 covers 18 residues. Germline V gives CDR1 MNHEY, CDR2 SMNVEV (reference sequence). J was trimmed by 8 bases and V by 2 bases; bases with no gene match: 14. CDR3 nucleotide sequence: TGTGCCAGCAGTTTAAGTTGGGGGGCTAGCGGGAGGTTGGATGAGCAGTTCTTC. It specifies CASSLSWGASGRLDEQFF.

The chain joins TRBV11-2 to TRBJ2-1, with a weak D call TRBD1 (6 bases). The V and J ends lost 1 base and 5 bases respectively, with 9 bases between them. The CDR3 loop spans 14 amino acids. Germline V gene sequence: CDR1 SGHAT, CDR2 FQNNGV. CDR3 sequence: CASSLGYRDNEQFF. CDR3 in DNA: TGTGCCAGCAGCTTAGGCTACAGGGACAATGAGCAGTTCTTC.

This rearrangement joins TRBV5-6 to TRBJ1-1, with D perhaps matching TRBD1 (6 bases). Trimming removed 0 bases at V and 3 bases at J, with 12 bases between. This CDR3 spans 15 amino acids. Germline values: CDR1 SGHDT, CDR2 YYEEEE. In DNA, the CDR3 is TGTGCCAGCAGCTTGGCCGAACAGGGTCACACTGAAGCTTTCTTT. Translating it yields CASSLAEQGHTEAFF.

The V and J genes are TRBV5-1 and TRBJ1-1, with a possible D match to TRBD1 (5 bases). Trimming removed 4 bases from V and 0 bases from J, with 13 bases in between. The CDR3 loop spans 15 amino acids. Per the germline V gene, CDR1 is SGHRS and CDR2 is YFSETQ. This CDR3 is CASSRQGPMNTEAFF. CDR3 in DNA: TGCGCCAGCAGCAGGCAGGGACCCATGAACACTGAAGCTTTCTTT.

As regards this clone: Other DNA sequences from this sample encode an identical CDR3 as well. This sequence joins TRBV7-3 and TRBJ2-5; possibly TRBD1 or TRBD2 for D (5 bases each). The V and J ends lost 2 bases and 4 bases respectively, with 8 bases between them. The V gene's germline CDR1 is SGHTA and CDR2 FQGTGA. The CDR3 contains 13 residues. The CDR3 region has the DNA TGTGCCAGCAGCTTAGGGGGTTTAGAGACCCAGTACTTC. Its translation: CASSLGGLETQYF. Combining the CDR3 with reference TRBV7-3 and TRBJ2-5 gives the whole variable domain GAGVSQTPSNKVTEKGKYVELRCDPISGHTALYWYRQSLGQGPEFLIYFQGTGAADDSGLPNDRFFAVRPEGSVSTLKIQRTERGDSAVYLCASSLGGLETQYFGPGTRLLVL.

J is TRBJ2-7 and V is TRBV6-6, with no clear D. V was pared by 1 base and J by 3 bases, with 16 bases between. This CDR3 has 16 residues. Per the germline V gene, CDR1 is MNHNY and CDR2 is SVGAGI (reference sequence). The chain's CDR3 is CASSYLKLVGYYEQYF. The CDR3 nucleotides read TGTGCCAGCAGTTACTTAAAATTGGTTGGATACTACGAGCAGTACTTC.

In this sample, this clone turned up a few times. The chain has TRBV30 and TRBJ1-1; no reliable D call. The CDR3 is 13 residues long. V gave up 3 bases and J gave up 7 bases, with 15 bases separating them. Germline V gene data show CDR1 as GTSNPN and CDR2 as SVGIG (reference sequence). The CDR3 nucleotides are TGTGCCTGGAGGGTGGTGGATGCCAGTGAAGCTTTCTTT. Residues: CAWRVVDASEAFF.

This clone has a count of ten or more. This chain uses TRBV11-3 with TRBJ2-2; D perhaps matches TRBD1 (5 bases). V was clipped by 5 bases and J by 6 bases, with 13 bases between them. This CDR3 has 14 amino acids. Germline V CDR1 and CDR2: SGHNT, YENEEA. The CDR3 loop reads CASSIGHKSGELFF. The CDR3 DNA sequence: TGTGCCAGCAGCATCGGACACAAGTCCGGGGAGCTGTTTTTT.

This rearrangement joins TRBV5-8 to TRBJ1-5, with D maybe TRBD1 (5 bases). Deletions cut 0 bases from V and 1 base from J, with 8 bases between. The CDR3 contains 15 residues. Germline V gene sequence: CDR1 SGHTS, CDR2 YDEGEE. The DNA of the CDR3 is TGTGCCAGCAGCTTGGAATACAGGAGCAATCAGCCCCAGCATTTT. Its translation is CASSLEYRSNQPQHF. Combining the CDR3 with reference TRBV5-8 and TRBJ1-5 gives the whole variable domain EAGVTQSPTHLIKTRGQQATLRCSPISGHTSVYWYQQALGLGLQFLLWYDEGEERNRGNFPPRFSGRQFPNYSSELNVNALELEDSALYLCASSLEYRSNQPQHFGDGTRLSIL.

In its sample, this clone was seen once. This same CDR3 is encoded by further DNA sequences in the sample. This chain joins TRBV29-1 and TRBJ2-5; 8 nucleotides match TRBD1. After removal of 4 bases from V and 4 bases from J, the junction contained 2 bases not matched to a gene. In germline, CDR1 is SQVTM, CDR2 ANQGSEA. This CDR3 has 12 amino acids. For the CDR3, the DNA is TGCAGCGTTGCCCAGGGGGCAGAGACCCAGTACTTC. Translating gives CSVAQGAETQYF.

The chain carries TRBV11-1 and TRBJ2-7; the D is unclear. Trimming removed 3 bases at V and 5 bases at J, with 5 bases between. Germline CDR1 and CDR2: SGHAT and FQDESV (reference sequence). This CDR3 is built from 11 residues. DNA of the CDR3: TGTGCCAGCAGCTTCGGCCACGAGCAGTACTTC. The encoded protein is CASSFGHEQYF.

The chain couples TRBV6-5 to TRBJ1-2; D remains unclear. Germline loops: CDR1 MNHEY, CDR2 SVGAGI. CDR3 length equals 16 residues. V was shortened by 2 bases and J by 0 bases, with 13 bases between the two germline ends. The DNA of the CDR3 is TGTGCCAGCAGTTACGAACCGGTAGAAGCTAACTATGGCTACACCTTC. Protein sequence: CASSYEPVEANYGYTF.

The V gene is TRBV9, the J gene TRBJ2-2; 11 positions agree with TRBD2. There are 17 residues in the CDR3. The ends lost 2 bases at V and 2 bases at J; junction bases unmatched: 5. Germline V gene sequence: CDR1 SGDLS, CDR2 YYNGEE. As DNA, the CDR3 is TGTGCCAGCAGCGTTTTTAGCGGGAGGGCCAACACCGGGGAGCTGTTTTTT. Amino acids: CASSVFSGRANTGELFF.

The CDR3: CASSVQTTGAENIQYF. Written as DNA, the CDR3 is TGCGCCAGCAGCGTACAAACTACAGGGGCGGAAAACATTCAGTACTTC. V usage is TRBV4-1 and J usage is TRBJ2-4; 7 bases line up with TRBD1. The length of the CDR3 is 16 residues. V trimming: 5 bases; J trimming: 5 bases; junction bases outside the gene matches: 12. Looked up from germline, CDR1 is MGHRA and CDR2 is YSYEKL.

The gene calls are TRBV28 and TRBJ2-7; possibly TRBD2 for D (6 bases). The V gene lost 6 bases and the J gene lost 2 bases, with 20 bases spanning the gap. CDR1 and CDR2 from the germline V gene are MDHEN and SYDVKM. The CDR3 is 16 residues long. DNA of the CDR3: TGTGCCAGCAGCCGAGCGGTCGGGACTGGCACCTACGAGCAGTACTTC. This encodes CASSRAVGTGTYEQYF.

The V and J genes are TRBV9 and TRBJ2-7; D is perhaps TRBD2 (6 bases). V dropped 4 bases and J dropped 4 bases, with 15 bases sitting between them. The CDR3 spans 14 residues. Per the germline V gene, CDR1 is SGDLS and CDR2 is YYNGEE. The CDR3 region is CASSQSGASYEQYF. CDR3 nucleotide sequence: TGTGCCAGCAGCCAGTCGGGAGCGTCTTACGAGCAGTACTTC.

This rearrangement joins TRBV27 to TRBJ1-4, with 8 bases fitting TRBD1. V lost 6 bases and J lost 8; bases outside the gene matches: 8. The CDR3 loop spans 14 amino acids. Per germline, CDR1 MNHEY and CDR2 SMNVEV (reference sequence). DNA for the CDR3: TGTGCCAGCAGACTGACAGGGGCGGGAGAAAAACTGTTTTTT. It yields the protein CASRLTGAGEKLFF.